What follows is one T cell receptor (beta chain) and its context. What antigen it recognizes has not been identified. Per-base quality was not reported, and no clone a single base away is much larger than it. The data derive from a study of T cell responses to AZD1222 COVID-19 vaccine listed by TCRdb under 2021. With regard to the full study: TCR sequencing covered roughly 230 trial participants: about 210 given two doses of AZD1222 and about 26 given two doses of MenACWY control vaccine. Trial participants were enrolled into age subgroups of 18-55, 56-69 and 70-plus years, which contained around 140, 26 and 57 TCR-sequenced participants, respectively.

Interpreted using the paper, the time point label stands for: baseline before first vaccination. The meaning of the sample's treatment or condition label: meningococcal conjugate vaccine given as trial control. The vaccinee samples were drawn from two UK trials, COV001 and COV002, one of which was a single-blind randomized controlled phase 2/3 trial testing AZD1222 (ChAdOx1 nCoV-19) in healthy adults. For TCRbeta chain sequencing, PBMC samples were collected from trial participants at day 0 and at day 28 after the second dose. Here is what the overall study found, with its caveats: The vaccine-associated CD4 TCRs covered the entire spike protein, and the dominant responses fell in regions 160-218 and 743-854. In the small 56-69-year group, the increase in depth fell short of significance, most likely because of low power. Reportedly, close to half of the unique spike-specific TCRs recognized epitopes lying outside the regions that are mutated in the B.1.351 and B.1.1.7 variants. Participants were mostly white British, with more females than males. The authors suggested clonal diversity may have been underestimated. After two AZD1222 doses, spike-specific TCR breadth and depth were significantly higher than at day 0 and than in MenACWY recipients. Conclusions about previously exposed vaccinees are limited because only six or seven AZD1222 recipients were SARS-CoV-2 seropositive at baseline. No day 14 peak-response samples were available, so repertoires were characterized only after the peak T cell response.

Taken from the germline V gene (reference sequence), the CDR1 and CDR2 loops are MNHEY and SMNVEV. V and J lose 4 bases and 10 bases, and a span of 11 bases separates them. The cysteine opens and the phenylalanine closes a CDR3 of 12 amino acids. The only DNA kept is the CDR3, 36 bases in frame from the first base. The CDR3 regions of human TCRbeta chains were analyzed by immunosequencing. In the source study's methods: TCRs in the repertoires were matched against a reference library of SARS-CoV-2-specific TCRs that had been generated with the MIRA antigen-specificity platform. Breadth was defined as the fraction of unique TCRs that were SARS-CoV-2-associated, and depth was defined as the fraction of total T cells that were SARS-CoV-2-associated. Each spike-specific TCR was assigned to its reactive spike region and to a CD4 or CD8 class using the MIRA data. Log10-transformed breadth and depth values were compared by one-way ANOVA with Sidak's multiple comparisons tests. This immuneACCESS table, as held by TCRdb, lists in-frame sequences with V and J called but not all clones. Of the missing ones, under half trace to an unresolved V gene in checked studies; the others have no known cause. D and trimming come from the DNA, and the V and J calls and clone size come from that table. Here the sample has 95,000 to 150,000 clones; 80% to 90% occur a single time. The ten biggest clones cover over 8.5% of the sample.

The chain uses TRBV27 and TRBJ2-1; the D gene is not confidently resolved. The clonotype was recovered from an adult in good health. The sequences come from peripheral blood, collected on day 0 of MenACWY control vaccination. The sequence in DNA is TGTGCCAGCAGTTCCTGGCCCTACGAGCAGTTCTTC. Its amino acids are CASSSWPYEQFF.